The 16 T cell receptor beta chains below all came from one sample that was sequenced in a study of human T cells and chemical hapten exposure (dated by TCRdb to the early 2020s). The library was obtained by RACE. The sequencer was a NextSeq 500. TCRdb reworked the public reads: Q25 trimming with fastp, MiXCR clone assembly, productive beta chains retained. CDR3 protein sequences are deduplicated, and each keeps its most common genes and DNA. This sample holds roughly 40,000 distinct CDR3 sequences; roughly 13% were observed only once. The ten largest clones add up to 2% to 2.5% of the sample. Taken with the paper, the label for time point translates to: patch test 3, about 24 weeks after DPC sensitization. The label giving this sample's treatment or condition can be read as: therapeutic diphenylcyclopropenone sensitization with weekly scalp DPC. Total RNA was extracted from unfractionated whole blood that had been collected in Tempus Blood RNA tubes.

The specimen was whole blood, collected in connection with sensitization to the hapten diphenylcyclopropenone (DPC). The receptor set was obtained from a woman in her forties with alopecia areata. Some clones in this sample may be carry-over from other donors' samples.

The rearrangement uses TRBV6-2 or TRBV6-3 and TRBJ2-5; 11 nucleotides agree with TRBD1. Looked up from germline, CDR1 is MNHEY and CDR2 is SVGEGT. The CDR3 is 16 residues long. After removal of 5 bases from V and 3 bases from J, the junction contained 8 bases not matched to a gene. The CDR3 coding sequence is TGTGCCAGCAGTAACCCTCGGACAGGGGGCAAAGAGACCCAGTACTTC. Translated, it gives CASSNPRTGGKETQYF.

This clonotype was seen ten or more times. CDR3 residues: CASSFYVPYEQYF. The CDR3 DNA follows: TGTGCCAGCAGTTTCTATGTTCCCTACGAGCAGTACTTC. V usage is TRBV12-3 or TRBV12-4 and J usage is TRBJ2-7, with no clear D. Trimming cost V 3 bases and J 2 bases, with 8 bases left between them. This CDR3 comprises 13 residues.

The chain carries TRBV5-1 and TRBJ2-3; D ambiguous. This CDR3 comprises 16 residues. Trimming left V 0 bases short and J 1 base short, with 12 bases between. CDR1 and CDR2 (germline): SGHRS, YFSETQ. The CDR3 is CASSLGPQGGTDTQYF. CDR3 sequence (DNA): TGCGCCAGCAGCTTGGGGCCTCAAGGTGGCACAGATACGCAGTATTTT. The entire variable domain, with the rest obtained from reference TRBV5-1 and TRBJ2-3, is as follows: KAGVTQTPRYLIKTRGQQVTLSCSPISGHRSVSWYQQTPGQGLQFLFEYFSETQRNKGNFPGRFSGRQFSNSRSEMNVSTLELGDSALYLCASSLGPQGGTDTQYFGPGTRLTVL.

In DNA, the CDR3 is TGTGCCACCAGCAGAGATCTTGGCACTGAAGCTTTCTTT. Amino acids: CATSRDLGTEAFF. This chain connects TRBV15 to TRBJ1-1; D remains unclear. Trimming stripped 0 bases from V and 4 bases from J, with 6 bases between. The CDR3 sequence is 13 residues long. Germline values: CDR1 LNHNV, CDR2 YYDKDF (reference sequence).

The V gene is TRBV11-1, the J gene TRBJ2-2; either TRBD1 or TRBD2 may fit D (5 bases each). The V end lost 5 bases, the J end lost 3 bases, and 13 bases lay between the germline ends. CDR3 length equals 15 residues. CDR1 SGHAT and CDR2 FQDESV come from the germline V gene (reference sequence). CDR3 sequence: CASSAGTVHTGELFF. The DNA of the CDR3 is TGTGCCAGCAGCGCCGGGACGGTGCACACCGGGGAGCTGTTTTTT.

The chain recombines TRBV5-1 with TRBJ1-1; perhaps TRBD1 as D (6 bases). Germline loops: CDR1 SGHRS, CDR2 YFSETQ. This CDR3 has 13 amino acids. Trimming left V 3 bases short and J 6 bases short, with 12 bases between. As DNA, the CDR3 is TGCGCCAGCAGCTCACAGGGAGCTGCTGAAGCTTTCTTT. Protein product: CASSSQGAAEAFF. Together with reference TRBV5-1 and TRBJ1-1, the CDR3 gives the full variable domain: KAGVTQTPRYLIKTRGQQVTLSCSPISGHRSVSWYQQTPGQGLQFLFEYFSETQRNKGNFPGRFSGRQFSNSRSEMNVSTLELGDSALYLCASSSQGAAEAFFGQGTRLTVV.

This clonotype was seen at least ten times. The CDR3 spells CAWTRDSGPSGNTIYF. The CDR3, as DNA: TGTGCCTGGACCCGGGACAGCGGACCCTCTGGAAACACCATATATTTT. The V and J genes are TRBV30 and TRBJ1-3; 7 nucleotides line up with TRBD1. This CDR3 is 16 amino acids long. Germline CDR1 is GTSNPN and CDR2 is SVGIG (reference sequence). The V segment lost 4 bases and the J segment 0 bases; nucleotides outside the gene matches: 9.

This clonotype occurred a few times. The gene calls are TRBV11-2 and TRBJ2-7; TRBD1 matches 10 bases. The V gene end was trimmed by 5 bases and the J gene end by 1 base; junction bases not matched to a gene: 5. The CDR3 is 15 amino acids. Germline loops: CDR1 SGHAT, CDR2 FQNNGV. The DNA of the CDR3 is TGTGCCAGCAGCCAGACAGGGGGCCATTCCTACGAGCAGTACTTC. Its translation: CASSQTGGHSYEQYF. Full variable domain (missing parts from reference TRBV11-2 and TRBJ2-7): EAGVAQSPRYKIIEKRQSVAFWCNPISGHATLYWYQQILGQGPKLLIQFQNNGVVDDSQLPKDRFSAERLKGVDSTLKIQPAKLEDSAVYLCASSQTGGHSYEQYFGPGTRLTVT.

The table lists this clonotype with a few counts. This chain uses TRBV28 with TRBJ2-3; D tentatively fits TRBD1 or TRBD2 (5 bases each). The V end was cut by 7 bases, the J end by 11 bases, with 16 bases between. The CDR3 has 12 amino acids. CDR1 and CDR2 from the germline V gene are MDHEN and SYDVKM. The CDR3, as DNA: TGTGCCAGCACTTTGGGACGGAGAAAGCAGTATTTT. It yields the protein CASTLGRRKQYF.

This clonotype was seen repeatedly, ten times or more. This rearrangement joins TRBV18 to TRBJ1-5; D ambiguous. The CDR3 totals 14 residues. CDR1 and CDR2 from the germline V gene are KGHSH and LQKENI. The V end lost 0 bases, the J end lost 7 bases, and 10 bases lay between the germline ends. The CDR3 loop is CASSPPGPDQPQHF. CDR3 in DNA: TGTGCCAGCTCACCACCAGGGCCAGACCAGCCCCAGCATTTT.

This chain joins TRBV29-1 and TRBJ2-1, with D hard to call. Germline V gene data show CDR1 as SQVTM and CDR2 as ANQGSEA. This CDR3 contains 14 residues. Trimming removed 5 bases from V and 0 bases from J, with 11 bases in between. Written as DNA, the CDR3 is TGCAGCGTTCGGGTTTATGGCTCCTACAATGAGCAGTTCTTC. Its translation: CSVRVYGSYNEQFF.

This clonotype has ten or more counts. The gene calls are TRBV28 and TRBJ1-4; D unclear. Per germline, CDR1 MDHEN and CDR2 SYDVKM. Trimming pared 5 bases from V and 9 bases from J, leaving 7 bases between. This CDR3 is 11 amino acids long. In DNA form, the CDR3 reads TGTGCCAGCAGTATTAAACAAAAACTGTTTTTT. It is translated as CASSIKQKLFF.

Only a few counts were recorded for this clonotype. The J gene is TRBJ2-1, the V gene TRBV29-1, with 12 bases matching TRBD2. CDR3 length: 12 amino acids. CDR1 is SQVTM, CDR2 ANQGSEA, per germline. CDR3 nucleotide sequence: TGCGGTGGACTAGCGGGAAGCAATGAGCAGTTCTTC. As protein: CGGLAGSNEQFF.

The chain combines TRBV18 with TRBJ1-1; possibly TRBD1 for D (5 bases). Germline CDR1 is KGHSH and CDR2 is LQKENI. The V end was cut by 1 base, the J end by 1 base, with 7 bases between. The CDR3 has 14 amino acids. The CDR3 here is CASSPRDRNTEAFF. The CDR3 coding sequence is TGTGCCAGCTCACCACGCGACAGGAACACTGAAGCTTTCTTT.

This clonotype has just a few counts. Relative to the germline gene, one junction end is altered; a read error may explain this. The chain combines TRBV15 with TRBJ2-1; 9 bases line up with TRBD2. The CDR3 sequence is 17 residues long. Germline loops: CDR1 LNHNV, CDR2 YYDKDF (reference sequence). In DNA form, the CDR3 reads TGTGCCACCAGCAGAGGTAGCGGGAGCCCGTCCTACAATGAACAGTTCTTC. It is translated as CATSRGSGSPSYNEQFF.

The CDR3 region is CSARESLAGEQYF. The CDR3 DNA reads TGCAGTGCTAGAGAGTCCCTTGCGGGCGAGCAGTACTTC. This chain uses TRBV20-1 with TRBJ2-7; weak D call: TRBD2 (5 bases). Trimming pared 0 bases from V and 6 bases from J, leaving 12 bases between. The CDR3 is 13 residues long. The germline CDR1 and CDR2 sequences are DFQATT and SNEGSKA (reference sequence).